The present TCR beta chain was sequenced within a study of T cells in Graves' hyperthyroidism and ophthalmopathy. Across the whole study: Blood from the periphery was taken at initial diagnosis, before any treatment. General study findings and limits: Most thyroid clonotypes expanded above 0.001 were also detected in blood.

Details on this clonotype: Its antigen is not known.

The CDR3 regions of TCR beta were amplified from RNA transcripts. HTBI primers were employed in a first-round RT-PCR of the TCR CDR3. From the multiplex PCR reads, TCRdb called clonotypes with MiXCR, one entry per CDR3 protein. Of around 690,000 distinct CDR3 sequences listed, 17% are singletons. This CDR3 is 15 amino acids long. CDR1 MGHRA and CDR2 YSYEKL come from the germline V gene. V was shortened by 2 bases and J by 5 bases, with 13 bases between the two germline ends. Graves' hyperthyroidism is called stable when ophthalmopathy does not progress within 18 months. Disease duration under 2 months; hyperthyroidism patients were aged 18 to 65.

The specimen was blood. This clonotype was sampled from a man aged 45-65 years with Graves' hyperthyroidism. The chain links TRBV4-1 to TRBJ1-5, with D unresolved. This CDR3 reads CASSQRAVGDQPQHF. The CDR3 DNA is TGCGCCAGCAGCCAAAGGGCGGTTGGGGATCAGCCCCAGCATTTT.